A single T cell receptor (beta chain) is shown here with its context. The sample belongs to a study of coeliac disease. Germline CDR1 SGHNT, CDR2 YYREEE (reference sequence). The CDR3 spans 15 residues. V lost 4 bases and J lost 1, with 13 bases in between. Profiled with immunoSEQ multiplex PCR; TCRdb holds only in-frame clones, not every one. The sample records approximately 1,300 clones, less than 70% being singletons. The clonotype comes from a man between 65 and 85 years old without celiac disease. Sequences were obtained from intraepithelial lymphocytes from the gut. The chain is built from TRBV5-4 and TRBJ2-3, with D possibly TRBD2 on 7 matching bases. This CDR3 reads CASSPTGGRTDTQYF. CDR3 coding DNA: TGTGCCAGCAGCCCGACGGGGGGCCGCACAGATACGCAGTATTTT.